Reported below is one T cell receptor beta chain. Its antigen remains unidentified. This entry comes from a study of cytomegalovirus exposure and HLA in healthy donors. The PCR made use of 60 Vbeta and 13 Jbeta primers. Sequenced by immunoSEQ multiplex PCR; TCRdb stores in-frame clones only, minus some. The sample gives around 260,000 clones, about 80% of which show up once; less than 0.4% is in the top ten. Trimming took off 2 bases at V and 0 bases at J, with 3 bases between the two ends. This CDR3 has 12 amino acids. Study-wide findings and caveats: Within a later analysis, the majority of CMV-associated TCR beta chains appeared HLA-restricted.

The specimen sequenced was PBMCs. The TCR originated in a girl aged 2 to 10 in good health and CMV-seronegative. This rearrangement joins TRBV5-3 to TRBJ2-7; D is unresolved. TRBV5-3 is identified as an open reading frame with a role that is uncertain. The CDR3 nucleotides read TGTGCCAGAAGCTTACTCTCCTACGAGCAGTACTTC. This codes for CARSLLSYEQYF.